What follows are 2 T cell receptor beta chains derived from one specimen sequenced in a study of PD-L1 blockade in urothelial cancer. Time point specified: pretreatment peripheral blood. The protocol was immunoSEQ multiplex PCR, while the TCRdb copy is restricted to in-frame clones and leaves out a portion. The table records roughly 50,000 clones, 87% of them present only once. The specimen comprised PBMCs, sampled around atezolizumab (anti-PD-L1) treatment. The receptor set was obtained from a woman aged 60-70 years with urothelial cancer.

Within the sample, this clone is medium-sized. The gene calls are TRBV11-2 and TRBJ2-1; TRBD1 agrees at 9 bases. Germline V gene data show CDR1 as SGHAT and CDR2 as FQNNGV. This CDR3 spans 18 amino acids. Unmatched junction bases numbered 13, after V lost 0 bases and J lost 7 bases. This chain's CDR3 is CASSLDLPGTGFSNEQFF. DNA of the CDR3: TGTGCCAGCAGCTTAGACCTACCAGGGACAGGGTTTAGTAATGAGCAGTTCTTC.

The J gene is TRBJ2-4, the V gene TRBV11-2; TRBD2 matches at 9 bases. The CDR3 contains 15 residues. The junction had 11 bases not matched to a gene; V was cut back by 5 bases and J by 9 bases. Germline V CDR1 and CDR2: SGHAT, FQNNGV. The CDR3 DNA sequence: TGTGCCAGCAGCCCAGGGACTAGCCTGATGAGCATTCAGTACTTC. It codes for CASSPGTSLMSIQYF.